A single sample is the source of the 9 T cell receptor beta chains below, sequenced in a study of T cells in Graves' hyperthyroidism and ophthalmopathy. Researchers took RNA transcripts and amplified the TCR beta CDR3 regions from them. When the TCR CDR3 underwent first-round RT-PCR, the HTBI primer set was used. TCRdb itself ran the multiplex PCR reads through MiXCR, one entry per CDR3 protein. The profile shows 450,000 to 700,000 distinct CDR3 sequences, more than 45% of them singletons. Material for sequencing was peripheral blood or thyroid tissue (not recorded which). Source of these receptors: a woman between 18 and 30 years old with Graves' hyperthyroidism.

In this sample, this clonotype turned up many times. The rearrangement uses TRBV20-1 and TRBJ1-5; 8 bases are a match to TRBD1. The CDR3 is made up of 13 amino acids. The trim removed 6 bases at V and 5 bases at J, leaving 6 bases unmatched. Germline V gene data show CDR1 as DFQATT and CDR2 as SNEGSKA (reference sequence). DNA for the CDR3: TGCAGTGCCAAGACAGGGGATTATCAGCCCCAGCATTTT. It translates to CSAKTGDYQPQHF.

This clonotype has ten or more counts. This sequence joins TRBV20-1 and TRBJ1-5, with D hard to call. The CDR3 totals 13 residues. With 4 bases removed from V and 4 bases from J, the gap between germline ends came to 11 bases. Germline V gene data show CDR1 as DFQATT and CDR2 as SNEGSKA (reference sequence). The CDR3 nucleotides read TGCAGTGCTACTCTTGTAGCAAATCAGCCCCAGCATTTT. This translates into CSATLVANQPQHF.

This chain connects TRBV9 to TRBJ2-2; 15 bases line up with TRBD2. J gave up 6 bases and V 3 bases, and 6 bases lay outside the gene matches. The CDR3 spans 17 residues. Germline loops: CDR1 SGDLS, CDR2 YYNGEE. The CDR3 loop is CASSARTSGRDAGELFF. CDR3 sequence (DNA): TGTGCCAGCAGCGCCCGGACTAGCGGGAGGGATGCCGGGGAGCTGTTTTTT.

V is TRBV29-1 and J is TRBJ1-5, with D possibly matching TRBD1 (5 bases). Trimming removed 4 bases from V and 8 bases from J, with 12 bases in between. The CDR3 covers 12 residues. The germline CDR1 and CDR2 sequences are SQVTM and ANQGSEA. CDR3: CSVVGWGEPQHF. CDR3 DNA: TGCAGCGTTGTTGGGTGGGGGGAGCCCCAGCATTTT.

CDR3 protein: CSASGLTYEQYF. In DNA, the CDR3 is TGCAGCGCCTCGGGACTGACATACGAGCAGTACTTC. This chain connects TRBV29-1 to TRBJ2-7; possibly TRBD2 for D (6 bases). Germline CDR1 is SQVTM and CDR2 is ANQGSEA. V lost 7 bases to trimming and J lost 4 bases, with 14 bases between them. CDR3 length: 12 amino acids.

This clonotype appeared many times. J is TRBJ1-4 and V is TRBV14; TRBD1 agrees at 9 bases. The CDR3 is 12 residues long. In germline, CDR1 is SGHDN, CDR2 FVKESK. J lost 10 bases, V lost 5 bases, and 2 bases had no gene match. CDR3 loop: CASSGQGRKLFF. In DNA form, the CDR3 reads TGTGCCAGCAGCGGACAGGGGAGAAAACTGTTTTTT.

This clonotype was seen repeatedly, ten times or more. The gene calls are TRBV4-1 and TRBJ2-7; 9 bases align to TRBD1. J lost 1 base, V lost 5 bases, and 6 bases had no gene match. CDR3 length equals 15 residues. In germline, CDR1 is MGHRA, CDR2 YSYEKL. This CDR3 reads CASSEPGQGSYEQYF. The DNA of the CDR3 is TGCGCCAGCAGCGAGCCGGGACAGGGATCCTACGAGCAGTACTTC.

The chain is built from TRBV15 and TRBJ1-4; TRBD1 is a possible D gene (5 bases). Germline V gene data show CDR1 as LNHNV and CDR2 as YYDKDF (reference sequence). The V gene lost 2 bases and the J gene lost 5 bases, with 18 bases spanning the gap. The length of the CDR3 is 17 residues. CDR3 nucleotides: TGTGCCACCAGCAGACCCGGGACTAGCGGGACGAATGAAAAACTGTTTTTT. Translated, it gives CATSRPGTSGTNEKLFF.

With respect to this clonotype: A much more abundant neighbour one base away suggests this may be a read error. The chain couples TRBV6-6 to TRBJ2-7; maybe TRBD2 (6 bases). CDR1 and CDR2 (germline): MNHNY, SVGAGI (reference sequence). There are 14 residues in the CDR3. In nucleotides, the CDR3 is TGTGCCAGCATCCGGGACTCAACATCCTACGAGCAGTGCTTC. It yields the protein CASIRDSTSYEQCF.